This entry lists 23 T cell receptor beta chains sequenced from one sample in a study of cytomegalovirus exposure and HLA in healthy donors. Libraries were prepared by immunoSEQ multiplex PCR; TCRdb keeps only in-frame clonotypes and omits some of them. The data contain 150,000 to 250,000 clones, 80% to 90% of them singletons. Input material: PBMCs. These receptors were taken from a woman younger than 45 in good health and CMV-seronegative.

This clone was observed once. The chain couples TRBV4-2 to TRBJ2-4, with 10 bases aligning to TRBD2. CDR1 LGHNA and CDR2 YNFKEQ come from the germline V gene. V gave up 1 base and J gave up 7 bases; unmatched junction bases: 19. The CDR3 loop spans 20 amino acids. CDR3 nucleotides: TGTGCCAGCAGCCAAGTAGAGGTGGGAACTAGCGGGACCAAATCGAACATTCAGTACTTC. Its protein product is CASSQVEVGTSGTKSNIQYF.

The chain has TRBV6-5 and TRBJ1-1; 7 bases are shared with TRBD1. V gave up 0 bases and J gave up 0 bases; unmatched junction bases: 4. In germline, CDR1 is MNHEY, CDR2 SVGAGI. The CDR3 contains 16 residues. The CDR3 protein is CASSYSPTGVNTEAFF. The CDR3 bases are TGTGCCAGCAGTTACTCGCCCACAGGGGTGAACACTGAAGCTTTCTTT.

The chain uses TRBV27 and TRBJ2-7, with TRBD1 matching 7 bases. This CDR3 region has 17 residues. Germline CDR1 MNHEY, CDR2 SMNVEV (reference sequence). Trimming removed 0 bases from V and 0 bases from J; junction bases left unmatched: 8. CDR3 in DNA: TGTGCCAGCAGTTTATCAGGGGGCCGGATGTTCTCCTACGAGCAGTACTTC. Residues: CASSLSGGRMFSYEQYF.

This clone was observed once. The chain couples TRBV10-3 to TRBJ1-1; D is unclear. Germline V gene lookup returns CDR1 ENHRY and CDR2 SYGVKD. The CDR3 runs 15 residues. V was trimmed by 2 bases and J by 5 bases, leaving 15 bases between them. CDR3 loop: CAISEGEWSGTEAFF. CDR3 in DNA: TGTGCCATCAGTGAGGGTGAATGGTCGGGGACTGAAGCTTTCTTT.

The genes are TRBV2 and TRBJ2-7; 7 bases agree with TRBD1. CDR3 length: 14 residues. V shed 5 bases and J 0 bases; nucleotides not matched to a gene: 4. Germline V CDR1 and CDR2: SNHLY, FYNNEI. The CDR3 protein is CASSKTGSSYEQYF. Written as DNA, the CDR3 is TGTGCCAGCAGTAAGACAGGGAGCTCCTACGAGCAGTACTTC.

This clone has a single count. The CDR3 nucleotides read TGTGCCAGTAGTATAGGGGACAGGGGGTCCTACGAGCAGTACTTC. It specifies CASSIGDRGSYEQYF. The rearrangement uses TRBV19 and TRBJ2-7; 11 positions agree with TRBD1. The CDR3 runs 15 residues. The junction had 0 bases not matched to a gene; V was cut back by 1 base and J by 1 base. CDR1 and CDR2 (germline): LNHDA, SQIVND (reference sequence).

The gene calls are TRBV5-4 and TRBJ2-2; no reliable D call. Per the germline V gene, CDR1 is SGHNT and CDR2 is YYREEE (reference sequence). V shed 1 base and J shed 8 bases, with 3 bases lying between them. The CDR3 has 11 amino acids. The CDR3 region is CASSLRGELFF. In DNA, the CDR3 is TGTGCCAGCAGCTTGCGGGGGGAGCTGTTTTTT.

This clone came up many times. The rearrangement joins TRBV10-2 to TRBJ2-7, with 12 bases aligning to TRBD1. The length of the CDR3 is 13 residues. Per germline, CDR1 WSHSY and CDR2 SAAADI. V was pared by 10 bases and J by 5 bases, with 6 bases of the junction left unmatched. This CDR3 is CATQGTGGHEQYF. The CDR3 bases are TGCGCCACCCAAGGGACAGGGGGCCACGAGCAGTACTTC.

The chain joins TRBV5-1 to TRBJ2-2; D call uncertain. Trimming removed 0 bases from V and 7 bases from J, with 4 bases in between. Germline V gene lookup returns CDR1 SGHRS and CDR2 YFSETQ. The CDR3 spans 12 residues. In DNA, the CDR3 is TGCGCCAGCAGCTTGGCCCTCGGGGAGCTGTTTTTT. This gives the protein CASSLALGELFF.

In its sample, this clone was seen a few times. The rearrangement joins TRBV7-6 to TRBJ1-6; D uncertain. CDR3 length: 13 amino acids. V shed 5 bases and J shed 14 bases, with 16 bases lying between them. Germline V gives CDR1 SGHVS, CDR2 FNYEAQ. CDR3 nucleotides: TGTGCCAGCAGCCCATCCCGGGAAGGCTCCCTCCACTTT. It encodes CASSPSREGSLHF.

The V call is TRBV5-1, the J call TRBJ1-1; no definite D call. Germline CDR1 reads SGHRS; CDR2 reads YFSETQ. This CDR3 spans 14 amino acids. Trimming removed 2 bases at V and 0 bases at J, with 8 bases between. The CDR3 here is CASSFNTMNTEAFF. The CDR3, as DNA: TGCGCCAGCAGCTTTAACACCATGAACACTGAAGCTTTCTTT.

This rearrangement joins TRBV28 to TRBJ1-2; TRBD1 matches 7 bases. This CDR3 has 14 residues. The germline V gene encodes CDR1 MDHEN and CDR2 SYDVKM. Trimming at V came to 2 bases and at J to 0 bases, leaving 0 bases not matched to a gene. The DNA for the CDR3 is TGTGCCAGCAGTTTAAGGGGGCCTAACTATGGCTACACCTTC. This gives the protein CASSLRGPNYGYTF.

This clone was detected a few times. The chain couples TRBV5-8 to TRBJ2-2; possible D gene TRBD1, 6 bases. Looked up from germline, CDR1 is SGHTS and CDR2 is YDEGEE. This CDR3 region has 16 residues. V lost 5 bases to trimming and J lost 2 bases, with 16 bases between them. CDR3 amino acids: CASRRRQVVNTGELFF. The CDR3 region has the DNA TGTGCCAGCAGGCGCCGACAGGTTGTTAACACCGGGGAGCTGTTTTTT.

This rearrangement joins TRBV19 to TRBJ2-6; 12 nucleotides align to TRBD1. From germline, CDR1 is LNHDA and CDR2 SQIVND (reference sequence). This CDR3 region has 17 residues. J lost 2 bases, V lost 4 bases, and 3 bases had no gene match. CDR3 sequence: CASSTGQGATGANVLTF. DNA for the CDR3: TGTGCCAGTAGTACGGGACAGGGGGCGACTGGGGCCAACGTCCTGACTTTC.

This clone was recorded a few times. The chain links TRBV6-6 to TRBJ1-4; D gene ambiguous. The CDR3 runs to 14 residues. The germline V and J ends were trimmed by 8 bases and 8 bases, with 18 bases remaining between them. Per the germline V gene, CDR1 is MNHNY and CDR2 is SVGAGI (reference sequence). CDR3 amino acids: CASGKRLQREKLFF. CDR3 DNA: TGTGCCAGCGGGAAAAGACTTCAGCGGGAAAAACTGTTTTTT.

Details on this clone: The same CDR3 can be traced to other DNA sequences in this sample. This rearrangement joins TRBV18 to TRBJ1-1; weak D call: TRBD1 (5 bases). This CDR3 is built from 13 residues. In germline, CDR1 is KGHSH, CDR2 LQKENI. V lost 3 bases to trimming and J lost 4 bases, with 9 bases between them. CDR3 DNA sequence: TGTGCCAGCTCACCGGGGAGGGGCACTGAAGCTTTCTTT. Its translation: CASSPGRGTEAFF.

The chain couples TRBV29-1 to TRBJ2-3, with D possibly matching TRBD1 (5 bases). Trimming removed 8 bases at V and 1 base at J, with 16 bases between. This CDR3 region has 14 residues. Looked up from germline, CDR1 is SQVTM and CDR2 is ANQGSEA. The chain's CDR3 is CSPGPGECTDTQYF. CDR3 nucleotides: TGCAGCCCAGGGCCTGGCGAATGCACAGATACGCAGTATTTT.

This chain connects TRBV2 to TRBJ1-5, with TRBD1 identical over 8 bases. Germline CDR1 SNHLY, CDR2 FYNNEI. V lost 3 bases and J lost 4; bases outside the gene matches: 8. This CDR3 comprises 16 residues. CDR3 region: CASSEDRVGWNQPQHF. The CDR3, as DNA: TGTGCCAGCAGTGAGGACAGGGTGGGGTGGAATCAGCCCCAGCATTTT.

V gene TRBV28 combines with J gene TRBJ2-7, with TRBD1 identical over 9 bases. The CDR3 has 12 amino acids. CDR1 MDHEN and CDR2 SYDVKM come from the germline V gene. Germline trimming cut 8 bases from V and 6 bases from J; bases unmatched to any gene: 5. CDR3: CASDDRGVEQYF. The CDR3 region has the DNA TGTGCCAGCGACGACAGGGGGGTCGAGCAGTACTTC.

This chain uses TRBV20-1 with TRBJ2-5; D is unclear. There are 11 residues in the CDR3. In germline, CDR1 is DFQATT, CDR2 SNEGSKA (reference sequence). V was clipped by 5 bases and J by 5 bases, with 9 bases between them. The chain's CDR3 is CSAHHSETQYF. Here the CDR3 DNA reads TGCAGTGCTCACCATAGCGAGACCCAGTACTTC.

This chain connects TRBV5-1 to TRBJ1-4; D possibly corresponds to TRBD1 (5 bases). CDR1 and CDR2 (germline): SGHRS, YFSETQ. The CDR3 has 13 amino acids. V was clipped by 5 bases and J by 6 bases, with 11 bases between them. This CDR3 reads CASRVGEDEKLFF. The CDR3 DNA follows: TGCGCCAGCAGAGTAGGGGAGGATGAAAAACTGTTTTTT.

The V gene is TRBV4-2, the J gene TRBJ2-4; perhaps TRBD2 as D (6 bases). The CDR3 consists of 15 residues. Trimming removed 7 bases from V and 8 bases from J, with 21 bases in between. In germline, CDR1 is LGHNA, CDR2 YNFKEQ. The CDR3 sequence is CASIGRVGGRDIQYF. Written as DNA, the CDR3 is TGTGCCAGCATCGGAAGAGTGGGGGGTAGGGACATTCAGTACTTC.

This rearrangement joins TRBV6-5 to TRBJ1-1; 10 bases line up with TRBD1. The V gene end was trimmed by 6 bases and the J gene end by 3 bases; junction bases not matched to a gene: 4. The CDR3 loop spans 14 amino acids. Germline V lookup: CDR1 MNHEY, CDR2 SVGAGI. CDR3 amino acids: CASRRDRGYTEAFF. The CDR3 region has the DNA TGTGCCAGCAGACGGGACAGGGGATACACTGAAGCTTTCTTT.